This TCR beta chain comes out of a study of T-cell reconstitution after alpha-beta-depleted transplantation in children. With V trimmed by 3 bases and J by 5 bases, 10 bases remained unmatched. Per the germline V gene, CDR1 is DFQATT and CDR2 is SNEGSKA (reference sequence). The CDR3 has 15 amino acids. In this sample, this clonotype turned up many times. Its antigen is still unknown. General study results and limits: Two months or so post-transplant, alpha-beta T cells reportedly derived from several hundred expanded graft clones.

Preparation of the TCRbeta library was carried out with unique molecular identifiers. TCRdb called the PCR reads again in MiXCR, with one record for every CDR3 protein. This repertoire shows fewer than 550,000 distinct CDR3 sequences, around 10% found once; its top ten account for about 14%. The clonotype was recovered from a female patient between 2 and 10 years old who had a stem cell transplant for aplastic anemia, so the T cells may come from the graft donor. The specimen was PBMCs, mostly from graft donor cells, collected 180 days after TCRalphabeta/CD19-depleted stem cell transplant. The chain links TRBV20-1 to TRBJ1-2; TRBD1 matches at 9 bases. The CDR3 DNA reads as TGCAGTGCTAGTCCCCAGTTAGGGACAGGGTATGGCTACACCTTC. Protein sequence: CSASPQLGTGYGYTF.